Only a few counts were recorded for the clone carrying this TCR beta chain. Its antigen is as yet unknown. The V and J ends lost 3 bases and 0 bases respectively, with 11 bases between them. CDR3 length: 15 amino acids. Germline V gene sequence: CDR1 SGHNT, CDR2 YENEEA. The method was immunoSEQ multiplex PCR; TCRdb's version includes in-frame clones alone and lacks a portion of them. Of about 3,200 clones listed, over 20% are singletons. The data originate from a study of T cells in localized non-small cell lung cancer. Study-level results: The appearance of a median around 57 of the top 100 tumor clones was seen in adjacent lung. Sequencing was restricted to one tumor region; therefore, heterogeneity remains possible.

Investigators took adjacent lung free of atypia at least 2 cm from the tumor margin. This chain connects TRBV11-3 to TRBJ1-1; maybe TRBD1 (6 bases). Source: normal lung tissue next to the tumor, taken before any cancer treatment. The sequence derives from a man aged 40-75 years with stage III squamous cell lung carcinoma. CDR3: CASSLGGGMNTEAFF. In DNA, the CDR3 is TGTGCCAGCAGCTTGGGGGGCGGCATGAACACTGAAGCTTTCTTT.